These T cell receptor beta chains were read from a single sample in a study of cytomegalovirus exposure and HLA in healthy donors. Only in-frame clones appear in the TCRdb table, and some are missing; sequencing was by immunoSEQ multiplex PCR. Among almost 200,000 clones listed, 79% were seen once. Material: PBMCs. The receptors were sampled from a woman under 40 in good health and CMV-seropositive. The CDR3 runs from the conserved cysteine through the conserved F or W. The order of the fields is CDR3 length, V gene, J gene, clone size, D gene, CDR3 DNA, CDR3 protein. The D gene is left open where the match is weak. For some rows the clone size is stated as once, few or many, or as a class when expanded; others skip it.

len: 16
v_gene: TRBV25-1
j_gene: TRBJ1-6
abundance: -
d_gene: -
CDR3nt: TGTGCCAGCAGTGAATATCAACAGGGCGTTAACTCACCCCTCCACTTT
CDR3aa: CASSEYQQGVNSPLHF

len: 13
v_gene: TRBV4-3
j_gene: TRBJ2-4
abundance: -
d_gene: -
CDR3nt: TGCGCCAGCAGCCAAGATCGAGGAGGAGTTCAGTACTTC
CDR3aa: CASSQDRGGVQYF

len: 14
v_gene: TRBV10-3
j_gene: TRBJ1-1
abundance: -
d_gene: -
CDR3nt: TGTGCCATCAGCGGACAGCTAATGAACACTGAAGCTTTCTTT
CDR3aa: CAISGQLMNTEAFF

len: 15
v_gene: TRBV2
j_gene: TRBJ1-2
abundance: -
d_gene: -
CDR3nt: TGTGCCAGCAGTGAGTACAGGATCCCAAACTATGGCTACACCTTC
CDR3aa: CASSEYRIPNYGYTF

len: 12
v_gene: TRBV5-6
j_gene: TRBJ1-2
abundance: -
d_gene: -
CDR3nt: TGTGCCAGCAGCAAAGACAGATGGGGCTACACCTTC
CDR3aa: CASSKDRWGYTF

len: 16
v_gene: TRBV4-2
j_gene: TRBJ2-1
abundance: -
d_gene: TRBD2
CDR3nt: TGTGCCAGCAGCCAAGAAAGTAGCGGGGCCTACAATGAGCAGTTCTTC
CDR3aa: CASSQESSGAYNEQFF

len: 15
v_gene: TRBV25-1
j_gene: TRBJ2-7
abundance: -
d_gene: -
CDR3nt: TGTGCCAGCAGTGAAGGAGGCGACATCTCCTACGAGCAGTACTTC
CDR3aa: CASSEGGDISYEQYF

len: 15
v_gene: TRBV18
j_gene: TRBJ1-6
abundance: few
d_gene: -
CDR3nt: TGTGCCAGCTCACCACGGCCGGGAGGGAATTCACCCCTCCACTTT
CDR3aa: CASSPRPGGNSPLHF

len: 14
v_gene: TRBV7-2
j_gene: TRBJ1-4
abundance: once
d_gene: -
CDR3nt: TGTGCCAGCAGCTTTAGCGTGCGTCGTGAAAAACTGTTTTTT
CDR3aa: CASSFSVRREKLFF

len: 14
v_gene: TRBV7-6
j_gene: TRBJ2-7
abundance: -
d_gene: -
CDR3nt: TGTGCCAGCAGCTTAGGACAGCGCGCCTACGAGCAGTACTTC
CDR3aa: CASSLGQRAYEQYF

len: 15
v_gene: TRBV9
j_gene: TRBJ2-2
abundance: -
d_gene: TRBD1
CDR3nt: TGTGCCAGCAGCCCCCGACAGGGACACACCGGGGAGCTGTTTTTT
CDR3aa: CASSPRQGHTGELFF

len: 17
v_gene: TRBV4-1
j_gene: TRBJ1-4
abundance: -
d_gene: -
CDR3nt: TGCGCCAGCAGCCAAGCTCTCCGGGGTTCCGCGGGAGAAAAACTGTTTTTT
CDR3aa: CASSQALRGSAGEKLFF

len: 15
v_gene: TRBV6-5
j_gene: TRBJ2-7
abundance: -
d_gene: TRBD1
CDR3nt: TGTGCCAGCAGTAATTACAGGGGGCCCCACTACGAGCAGTACTTC
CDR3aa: CASSNYRGPHYEQYF

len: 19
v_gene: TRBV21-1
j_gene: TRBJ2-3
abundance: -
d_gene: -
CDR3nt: TGTGCCAGCAGCAAAGACATCTGGCGCCTAGCGGAGGCGGGAGATACGCAGTATTTT
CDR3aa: CASSKDIWRLAEAGDTQYF

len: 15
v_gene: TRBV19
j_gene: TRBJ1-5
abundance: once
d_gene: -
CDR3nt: TGTGCCAGTAGTAGACTGGCAATCGGCAATCAGCCCCAGCATTTT
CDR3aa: CASSRLAIGNQPQHF

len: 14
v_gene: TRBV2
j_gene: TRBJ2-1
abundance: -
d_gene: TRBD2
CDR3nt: TGTGCCAGCACCAGGACTAGGCCTTACAATGAGCAGTTCTTC
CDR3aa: CASTRTRPYNEQFF

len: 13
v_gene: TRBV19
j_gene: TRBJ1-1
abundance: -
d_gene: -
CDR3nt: TGTGCCAGTAGTACCACCCCGGCCCGGGGAGCTTTCTTT
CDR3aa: CASSTTPARGAFF

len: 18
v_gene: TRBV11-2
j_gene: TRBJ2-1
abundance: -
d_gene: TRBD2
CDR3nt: TGTGCCAGCAGCTTAGATTCCGGACTAGCGGGGGGTTACAATGAGCAGTTCTTC
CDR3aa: CASSLDSGLAGGYNEQFF

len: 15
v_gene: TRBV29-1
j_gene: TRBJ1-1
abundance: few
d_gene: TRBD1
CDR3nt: TGCAGCGTTGAACCCTGGACAGGGCTGAACACTGAAGCTTTCTTT
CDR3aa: CSVEPWTGLNTEAFF

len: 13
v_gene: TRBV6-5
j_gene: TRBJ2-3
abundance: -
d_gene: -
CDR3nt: TGTGCCAGCAGTTCACCCCGGACAGATACGCAGTATTTT
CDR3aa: CASSSPRTDTQYF

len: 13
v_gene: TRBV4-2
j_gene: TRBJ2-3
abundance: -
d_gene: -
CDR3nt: TGTGCCAGCAGCCAAGGACTGACAGATACGCAGTATTTT
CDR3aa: CASSQGLTDTQYF

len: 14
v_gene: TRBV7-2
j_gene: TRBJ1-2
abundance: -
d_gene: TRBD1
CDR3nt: TGTGCCAGCAGCGCTACAGGGGCTCGGTATGGCTACACCTTC
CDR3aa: CASSATGARYGYTF

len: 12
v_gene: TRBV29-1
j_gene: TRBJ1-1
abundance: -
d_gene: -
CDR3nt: TGCAGCGTTGATCAGGGTGGCCATGAAGCTTTCTTT
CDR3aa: CSVDQGGHEAFF